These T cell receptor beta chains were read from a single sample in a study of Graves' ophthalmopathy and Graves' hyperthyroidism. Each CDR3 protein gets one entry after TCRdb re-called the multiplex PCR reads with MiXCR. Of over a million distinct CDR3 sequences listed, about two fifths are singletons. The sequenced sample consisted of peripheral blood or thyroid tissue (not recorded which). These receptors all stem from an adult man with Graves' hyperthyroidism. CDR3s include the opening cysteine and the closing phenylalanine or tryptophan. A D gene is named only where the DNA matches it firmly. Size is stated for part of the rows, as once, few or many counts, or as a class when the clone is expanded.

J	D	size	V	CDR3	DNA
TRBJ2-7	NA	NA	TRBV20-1	CSAPQRSSYEQYF	TGCAGTGCTCCACAGCGGAGCTCCTACGAGCAGTACTTC
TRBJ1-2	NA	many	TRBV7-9	CASTLGRGEGYTF	TGTGCCAGCACTCTGGGGAGGGGTGAAGGCTACACCTTC
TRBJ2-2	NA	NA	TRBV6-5	CASSEIRGGELFF	TGTGCCAGCAGTGAGATACGGGGCGGGGAGCTGTTTTTT
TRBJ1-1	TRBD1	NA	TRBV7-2	CASSLSIPTGATNTEAFF	TGTGCCAGCAGCTTATCGATCCCTACAGGGGCCACGAACACTGAAGCTTTCTTT
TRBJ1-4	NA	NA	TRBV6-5	CASSHTSLGEKLFF	TGTGCCAGCAGCCATACATCACTTGGGGAAAAACTGTTTTTT
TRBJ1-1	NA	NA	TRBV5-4	CASSWSRGAYTEAFF	TGTGCCAGCAGCTGGTCCAGGGGCGCTTACACTGAAGCTTTCTTT
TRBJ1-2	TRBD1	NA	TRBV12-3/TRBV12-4	CASSFSLDRGVGYTF	TGTGCCAGCAGTTTTTCCCTAGACAGGGGAGTCGGCTACACCTTC
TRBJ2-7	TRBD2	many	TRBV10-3	CAISRLAGSSYEQYF	TGTGCCATCAGTAGACTAGCGGGGAGCTCCTACGAGCAGTACTTC
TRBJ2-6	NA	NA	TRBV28	CASADSGANVLTF	TGTGCCAGCGCCGACTCTGGGGCCAACGTCCTGACTTTC
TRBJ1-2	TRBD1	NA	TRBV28	CASCPGQGAAWYGYTF	TGTGCCAGTTGCCCGGGACAGGGGGCAGCGTGGTATGGCTACACCTTC
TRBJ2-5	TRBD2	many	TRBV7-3	CASSVAGVGTQYF	TGTGCCAGCAGCGTAGCGGGAGTCGGGACCCAGTACTTC
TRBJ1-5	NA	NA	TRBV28	CASSFFLGSNQPQHF	TGTGCCAGCAGTTTTTTCCTCGGTAGCAATCAGCCCCAGCATTTT
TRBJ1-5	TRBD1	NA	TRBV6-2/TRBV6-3	CASSVDRGLQPQHF	TGTGCCAGCAGTGTCGACAGGGGGCTACAGCCCCAGCATTTT
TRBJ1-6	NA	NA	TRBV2	CASSWGGTRFDLNQPLHF	TGTGCCAGCAGTTGGGGCGGGACCCGATTTGACCTCAATCAGCCCCTCCACTTT
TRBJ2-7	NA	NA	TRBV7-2	CASRHTGRYEQYF	TGTGCCAGCAGACATACCGGGCGCTACGAGCAGTACTTC
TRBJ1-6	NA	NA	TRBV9	CASSVAQGRHSPLHF	TGTGCCAGCAGCGTAGCTCAGGGGAGACACTCACCCCTCCACTTT
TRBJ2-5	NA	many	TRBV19	CASSIALGNQETQYF	TGTGCCAGTAGTATAGCCTTAGGAAACCAAGAGACCCAGTACTTC
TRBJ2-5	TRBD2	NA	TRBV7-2	CASSGASGRAGETQYF	TGTGCCAGCAGCGGGGCTAGCGGGAGGGCCGGAGAGACCCAGTACTTC
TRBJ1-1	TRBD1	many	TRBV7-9	CASGTGRNTEAFF	TGTGCCAGCGGGACAGGGAGGAACACTGAAGCTTTCTTT
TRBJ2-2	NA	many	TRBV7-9	CASSKLGGELFF	TGTGCCAGCAGCAAGTTAGGCGGGGAGCTGTTTTTT
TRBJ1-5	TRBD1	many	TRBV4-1	CASSQDGTGYQPQHF	TGCGCCAGCAGCCAAGATGGGACAGGGTATCAGCCCCAGCATTTT
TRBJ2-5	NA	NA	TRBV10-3	CANGGTYQETQYF	TGTGCCAACGGGGGCACGTATCAAGAGACCCAGTACTTC
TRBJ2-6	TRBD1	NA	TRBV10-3	CAISAWDRGGGANVLTF	TGTGCCATCAGTGCTTGGGACAGGGGGGGAGGGGCCAACGTCCTGACTTTC
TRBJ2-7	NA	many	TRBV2	CAWRDSYEQYF	TGTGCCTGGCGGGACTCCTACGAGCAGTACTTC
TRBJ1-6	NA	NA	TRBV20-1	CSVKAGNNSPLHF	TGCAGTGTGAAAGCAGGAAATAATTCACCCCTCCACTTT
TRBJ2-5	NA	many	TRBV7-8	CASSSPSGHQETQYF	TGTGCCAGCAGCTCACCCAGCGGACACCAAGAGACCCAGTACTTC
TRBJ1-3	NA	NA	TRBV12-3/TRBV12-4	CATGTAGNTIYF	TGTGCCACCGGGACGGCTGGAAACACCATATATTTT
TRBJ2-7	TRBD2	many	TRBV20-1	CSARKTSGYEQYF	TGCAGTGCTAGAAAAACTAGCGGCTACGAGCAGTACTTC
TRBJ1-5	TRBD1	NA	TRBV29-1	CRITGAGNQPQHF	TGCAGAATAACAGGGGCGGGCAATCAGCCCCAGCATTTT
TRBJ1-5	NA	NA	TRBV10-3	CASSYSKSNQPQHF	TGTGCCAGCAGTTACTCGAAGTCCAATCAGCCCCAGCATTTT
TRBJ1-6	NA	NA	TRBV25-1	CALGEQTWSSPLHF	TGTGCTCTGGGGGAACAGACATGGAGTTCACCCCTCCACTTT
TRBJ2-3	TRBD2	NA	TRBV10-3	CAISDVASSGSVDTQYF	TGTGCCATCAGTGATGTTGCCTCTAGCGGGAGTGTGGATACGCAGTATTTT
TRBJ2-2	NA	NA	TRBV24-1	CATSAGATTGELFF	TGTGCCACCAGTGCAGGGGCGACCACCGGGGAGCTGTTTTTT
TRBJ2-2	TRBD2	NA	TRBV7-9	CASSLLRSLAGVGNTGELFF	TGTGCCAGCAGCTTACTAAGAAGCCTAGCGGGAGTCGGGAACACCGGGGAGCTGTTTTTT
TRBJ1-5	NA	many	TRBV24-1	CASRAGGNQPQHF	TGTGCCAGCAGGGCGGGGGGAAATCAGCCCCAGCATTTT